This T cell receptor beta chain was sequenced for a study of blood T cell repertoires in COVID-19. Authors' methods: For nucleated cells, counts were estimated from reference gene primer amplification. Sequencing was performed with immunoSEQ multiplex PCR; in TCRdb, only in-frame clones are kept and a portion is missing. V and J calls and clone size are given by that table; D and trimming were obtained from the DNA. Of tens of thousands of clones listed, about 79% were seen once; the top ten hold 15% to 20%. Specimen: peripheral blood. The TCR originated in a human donor in a cohort sampled during active COVID-19.

CDR3 region: CASSISRGPAYEQYF. In DNA form, the CDR3 reads TGTGCCAGCAGTATTTCCAGGGGGCCTGCCTACGAGCAGTACTTC. V usage is TRBV28 and J usage is TRBJ2-7; 8 bases map to TRBD1. The J segment lost 2 bases and the V segment lost 5 bases, leaving 8 bases of the junction unmatched. Germline V gene lookup returns CDR1 MDHEN and CDR2 SYDVKM. This CDR3 is built from 15 residues.